This T cell receptor beta chain was found in a study of cytomegalovirus exposure and HLA in healthy donors (dated by TCRdb to the late 2010s). About the investigation overall: An earlier analysis of approximately 550 of the donors reported 250 to 350 Gb of sequence data and about 100 million unique TCR beta sequences from about 180 million T cells. In addition to the first cohort of 666 subjects, a separate validation cohort of approximately 120 different subjects was used. The study used immunosequencing to profile the T cell repertoires of more than 650 subjects and linked those repertoires to cytomegalovirus serostatus. Donor age, sex, ethnicity and CMV serostatus were collected together with the repertoire data. In a later genetic analysis, genome-wide SNP genotypes for about 55% of the roughly 700 donors were used, and that subset was treated as a discovery cohort. Among the roughly 400 genotyped donors, about 83% belonged to the genetic ancestry cluster associated with self-reported Caucasian donors. Every repertoire in the discovery cohort had been generated on one and the same sequencing platform. The study aimed to test whether signatures of past pathogen exposure could be identified by cataloging public T cell receptors. Among roughly 400 genotyped donors of the cohort, an average of approximately 240,000 unique TCR beta nucleotide sequences was sequenced per donor, of which 15% to 20% were non-productive. Approximately 310 gigabases of sequencing data and 70 million to 100 million unique TCR sequences were included in an early release covering over 600 HLA-typed donors. About 5 DR-DQ haplotypes were handled as single units for association and clustering, since linkage in the cohort was strong. Rather than drawing on any new phenotypic data, the later analysis identified candidate immune exposures from TCR beta sequences and the way those sequences occurred across donors. HLA typing included class I and class II loci at four-digit resolution. An earlier analysis of several hundred of the donors applied high-throughput TCR beta sequencing to assess whether each TCR beta V gene segment acted as functional or pseudogenic. Typing coverage varied by locus: roughly 629-640 donors for A, B, C, DRB1 and DQB1; more than 500 for DQA1; more than 600 for DPA1; 400 to 480 for DPB1. A later analysis re-analyzed previously published TCR beta repertoires from several hundred donors and added high-resolution HLA genotyping to study TCR occurrence patterns. High-throughput TCR immunosequencing, statistical association of individual TCRs with disease status, and machine learning were combined to predict cytomegalovirus infection status. What the authors observed across the whole study: The authors suggested that the approach could potentially be extended to other disease states and immunological phenotypes. Correlated functional status among segregating V segments might reflect linkage disequilibrium, but an unknown experimental factor could not be ruled out. A total of 150 to 200 TCR beta chains were listed by the study as associated with cytomegalovirus. Sequencing depth was assumed to be roughly uniform across donors in the presence/absence analyses, though that assumption may not hold. In a later genetic analysis, a missense DCLRE1C variant was associated with V-gene and J-gene trimming of TCR beta chains, and the association was replicated in an independent cohort. A later analysis found that most CMV-associated TCR beta chains appeared HLA-restricted, with HLA associations seemingly driven largely by CMV exposure. Strong co-occurrence of HLA alleles, especially DR and DQ, made assigning TCR associations to individual alleles difficult. A few of the identified cytomegalovirus-associated TCR beta chains were confirmed in vitro to be specific for cytomegalovirus antigens. HLA typing was unavailable for some donors at each locus, so association tests used only the typed subset. Cytomegalovirus status was reported to be diagnosed by the classifier with high specificity and sensitivity in both the original and validation cohorts. At a false discovery rate of 0.05, a later analysis linked 15,000 to 20,000 TCR beta sequences to specific HLA alleles. Some IMGT-functional V segments, including TRBV6-2 and TRBV6-3, could not be distinguished by the 87-base-pair reads and were therefore excluded. The only immune exposure information available for the cohort was CMV serostatus. Several of the top co-occurrence clusters appeared to be linked to parvovirus B19, influenza, CMV and Epstein-Barr virus, according to a later analysis. The earlier analysis of almost 600 of the donors excluded over 15 rarely observed V segments, including chromosome 9 orphons, because counts were too low. A group of highly shared sequence variants was considered likely to be a technical artifact of the sequencing pipeline. According to a later analysis, TCR association rates differed among HLA loci, with DRB1 alleles showing the most associated TCRs and HLA-C alleles showing the fewest. Most TCR sequences were observed very rarely across donors, whereas some public TCRs were present in many individuals. A further reported finding was that TCR beta sequences accurately predicted the HLA-A and HLA-B alleles for most subjects in the first cohort. In a later genetic analysis, fewer N-insertions in productive TCRs were reported among donors in an Asian-associated ancestry cluster than the roughly 640-donor mean. Compared with equally common non-associated chains, HLA-associated TCR beta chains in a later analysis were more clonally expanded and had lower generation probabilities. An earlier analysis of around 500 of the donors showed that most TCR beta V segments appeared in productive rearrangements either about 87% or about 30% of the time, which broadly matched IMGT annotations. In this cohort, only TCR beta chains were sequenced, and detectable features were limited by the absence of alpha or paired-chain data.

Counted from cysteine to phenylalanine, this CDR3 has 14 amino acids. The kept DNA is CDR3 alone, 42 bases in frame from the first base. At the junction V is shortened by 4 bases and J by 5 bases; bases outside the gene matches: 6. CDR1 and CDR2 were assigned from the germline V gene as SGHDN and FVKESK. Receptor amplification or capture employed the immunoSEQ multiplex PCR assay. The multiplex PCR relied on a mix of 60 forward primers for TCR Vbeta segments and 13 reverse primers for TCR Jbeta segments. A multiplex PCR assay on genomic DNA amplified the CDR3 region of rearranged TCR beta genes. The Illumina HiSeq System was used to sequence the amplified TCR beta libraries as 87-base-pair reads. In the original analysis: In a later analysis, 80 million or so unique TCR beta chains were counted across the roughly 610 repertoires, and roughly 11 million of these chains were shared by at least two donors. Raw reads were error-corrected and collapsed into unique sequences with a nearest-neighbor algorithm that merged closely related sequences to remove PCR and sequencing errors. Alignment of CDR3 sequences to IMGT reference sequences was used to assign V, D and J gene segments. For a sequence to be retained, a match of at least six nucleotides was required to both a V gene segment and a J gene segment. Rearrangements were called productive when the CDR3 lacked stop codons and stayed in frame with V and J; all others were non-productive. CDR3 was defined by IMGT convention, running from the second conserved V-encoded cysteine to the conserved J-encoded phenylalanine. The earlier analysis of about 610 of the donors excluded sequences that lacked an unambiguous match to a single V gene segment. An earlier analysis of fewer than 750 of the donors called V segments functional above 56.7% productive rearrangements and segregating when the between-donor standard deviation exceeded 5%. A statistical classification framework was developed to diagnose cytomegalovirus status using the catalog of TCR beta chain sequences. In a later analysis, V and J genes were assigned by comparing TCR nucleotide sequences against IMGT/GENE-DB human TR gene sequences. The TCRdist pipeline was used in a later analysis to assign CDR3 sequences and most-parsimonious VDJ recombination scenarios. A later analysis defined each TCR beta chain by its CDR3 amino acid sequence plus V-gene family, and excluded reads lacking a unique V-gene family. To address suspected cross-contamination and a sequencing artifact, a later analysis removed approximately 590 highly shared, low-generation-probability nucleotide sequences. In a later analysis, a clonal expansion index was calculated for each public chain from normalized within-repertoire ranks of inferred template counts. In a later analysis, generation probabilities were computed using a VDJ recombination model fitted to out-of-frame rearrangements, and the results were checked against IGoR. A later analysis scored TCR-TCR, TCR-HLA and TCR-CMV co-occurrence with hypergeometric tests, applying a repertoire-size bias correction to TCR pairs. To estimate false discovery rates, a later analysis permuted the HLA or CMV assignments 20 times. In a later analysis, co-occurring TCRs were grouped using DBSCAN, and TCRdist sequence similarity was added for clustering within HLA-allele-positive subsets. Co-occurrence clustering excluded repertoires with fewer than 30,000 or more than 120,000 public chains, plus five with anomalous nucleotide sharing. What TCRdb holds here is the immuneACCESS table cut down to in-frame rearrangements. Part of the clones is not present; checked against another copy, under half of the missing clones reflect an unresolved V gene, and the others are unexplained. V and J calls and clone size are copied from that table; D and trimming were computed from the DNA. A total of about 160,000 clones appear in this sample, under 75% of them only once. The ten largest clones take up roughly 6.4% of the sample.

In total, roughly 710 healthy bone marrow donors made up the cohort. Cohort members were all nominally healthy when sampled, although unrecorded immune exposures were likely present. The donor was CMV seropositive and belonged to the group of 250 to 300 seropositive cohort members. A peripheral blood sample was collected from each donor, and TCR beta sequencing was performed on peripheral blood mononuclear cells. The Qiagen DNeasy Blood Extraction Kit was used to extract genomic DNA from the blood cell samples. A word on this clone: Its antigen has not been determined. No clone much larger than this one lies a single base away; base qualities are absent.

Sequencing was carried out using PBMCs. The clonotype originates from a woman aged 60-75 years in good health and CMV-seropositive. In this chain, TRBV14 is recombined with TRBJ2-7, with 9 middle bases fitting TRBD1. The CDR3 region: CASSPGTGFNEQYF. The DNA sequence is given as TGTGCCAGCAGCCCCGGGACAGGGTTCAACGAGCAGTACTTC.